This record covers a single T cell receptor (beta chain). Treatment described: 15 to 20 received Ad26.COV2.S at low or high dose, single or two shots; about 5 received placebo; per-sample allocation not given. Sample collection was performed on day 63 after the first vaccine or placebo injection. This sample is part of a study of Ad26.COV2.S vaccination and SARS-CoV-2 variants. Germline CDR1 reads MNHEY; CDR2 reads SMNVEV (reference sequence). This CDR3 has 11 residues. V lost 10 bases, J lost 8 bases, and 14 bases lay in between. Generated by immunoSEQ multiplex PCR, the TCRdb table keeps only in-frame clones and is missing some. The sample holds hundreds of thousands of clones, around 86% seen once.

The clonotype comes from a person aged 18-60 years who received the Ad26.COV2.S COVID-19 vaccine or a placebo. This sequence joins TRBV27 and TRBJ1-1; D gene uncertain. Sequenced here: peripheral blood, sampled in a trial of Ad26.COV2.S vaccine versus placebo. CDR3 in amino acids: CATHLAGEAFF. The CDR3 DNA reads as TGTGCCACCCACCTGGCGGGCGAAGCTTTCTTT.